The present TCR beta chain was sequenced within a study of early T cells in non-severe SARS-CoV-2 infection. V lost 1 base, J lost 4 bases, and 6 bases stayed unmatched. CDR1 SGHAT and CDR2 FQNNGV come from the germline V gene. This CDR3 region has 16 residues. There are many counts of this clonotype. TCRdb reprocessed the 5' RACE reads via MiXCR and lists one record per CDR3 protein. The sample carries some 71,000 distinct CDR3 sequences, 12% to 15% recorded once. This sequence joins TRBV11-2 and TRBJ2-5; 10 bases map to TRBD2. The sample comprised whole blood. The TCR comes from an adult who was a healthcare worker with PCR-confirmed SARS-CoV-2 infection or an uninfected control (not recorded which). CDR3: CASSLVPSGGVETQYF. The CDR3 DNA sequence: TGTGCCAGCAGCTTAGTCCCTAGCGGGGGAGTAGAGACCCAGTACTTC.